The clone carrying this T cell receptor beta chain appeared a few times. The data were taken from a study of blood T cells in healthy people across ages. Then a second PCR, running about 6 to 11 cycles, was carried out with a sample-barcoded 5' primer and a J-beta primer mix. Each cDNA molecule, via a template-switch adaptor with 12 random nucleotides, was tagged. MiXCR, applied by TCRdb to the 5' RACE reads, yields one record per CDR3 protein. This table has more than 450,000 distinct CDR3 sequences, around 27% appearing once. Healthy Caucasian individuals from Russia aged about 6 to 90 were enrolled as donors. The germline V gene has CDR1 SQVTM and CDR2 ANQGSEA. Between the trimmed V and J ends, which lost 1 base and 3 bases, there was a span of 8 bases. The CDR3 consists of 13 residues. The same specimen was also included in a second study, on T cells of mothers and their children. As reported in that work: Primer M1S, used in the second PCR, introduced sample barcodes and 2-4 random nucleotides. A slight, non-significant increase in overlap was found for related mother-child pairs relative to unrelated pairs.

J is TRBJ2-3 and V is TRBV29-1; D uncertain. The sequence derives from a boy aged 2 to 9 in good health. The specimen sequenced was blood. The CDR3 spells CSVEGVLTDTQYF. The DNA of the CDR3 is TGCAGCGTTGAAGGCGTGTTAACAGATACGCAGTATTTT.